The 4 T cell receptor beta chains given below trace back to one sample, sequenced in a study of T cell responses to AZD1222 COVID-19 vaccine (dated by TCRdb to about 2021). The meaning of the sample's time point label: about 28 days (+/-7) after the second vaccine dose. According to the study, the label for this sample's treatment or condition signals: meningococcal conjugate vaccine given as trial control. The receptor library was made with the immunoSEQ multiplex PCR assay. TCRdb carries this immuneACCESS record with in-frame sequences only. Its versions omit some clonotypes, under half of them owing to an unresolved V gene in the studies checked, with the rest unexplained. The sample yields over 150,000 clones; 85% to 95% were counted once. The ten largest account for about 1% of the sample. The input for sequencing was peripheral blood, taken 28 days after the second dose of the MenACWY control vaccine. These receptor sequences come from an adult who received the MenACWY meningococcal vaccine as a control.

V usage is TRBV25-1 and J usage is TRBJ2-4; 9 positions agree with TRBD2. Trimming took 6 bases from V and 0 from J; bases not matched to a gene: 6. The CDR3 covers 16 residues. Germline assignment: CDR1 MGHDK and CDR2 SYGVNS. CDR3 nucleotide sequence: TGTGCCAGCAGGGAAGCGGGGGGCTTAGCCAAAAACATTCAGTACTTC. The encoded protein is CASREAGGLAKNIQYF.

The CDR3 DNA reads TGTGCCAGCAGTTACTCAACAGGAGGAAGGTTTCAGCCCCAGCATTTT. Translation: CASSYSTGGRFQPQHF. This chain uses TRBV6-6 with TRBJ1-5; tentative D call: TRBD1 (5 bases). Germline CDR1 and CDR2: MNHNY and SVGAGI (reference sequence). The germline V and J ends were trimmed by 0 bases and 6 bases, with 15 bases remaining between them. The CDR3 extends over 16 amino acids.

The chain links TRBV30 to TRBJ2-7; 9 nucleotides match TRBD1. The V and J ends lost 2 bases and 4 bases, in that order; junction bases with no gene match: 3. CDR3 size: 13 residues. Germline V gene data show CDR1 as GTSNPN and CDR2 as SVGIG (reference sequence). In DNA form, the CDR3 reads TGTGCCTGGAGTACCGGGACAGGGTACGAGCAGTACTTC. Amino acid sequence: CAWSTGTGYEQYF. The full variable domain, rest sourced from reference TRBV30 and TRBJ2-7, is SQTIHQWPATLVQPVGSPLSLECTVEGTSNPNLYWYRQAAGRGLQLLFYSVGIGQISSEVPQNLSASRPQDRQFILSSKKLLLSDSGFYLCAWSTGTGYEQYFGPGTRLTVT.

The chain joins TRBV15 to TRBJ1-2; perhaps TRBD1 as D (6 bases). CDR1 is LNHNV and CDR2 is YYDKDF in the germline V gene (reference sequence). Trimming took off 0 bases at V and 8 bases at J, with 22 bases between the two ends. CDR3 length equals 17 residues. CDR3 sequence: CATSRDSLSAQGGGYTF. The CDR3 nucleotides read TGTGCCACCAGCAGAGATTCCCTAAGCGCACAGGGAGGCGGCTACACCTTC. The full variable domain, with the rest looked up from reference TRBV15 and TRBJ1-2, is DAMVIQNPRYQVTQFGKPVTLSCSQTLNHNVMYWYQQKSSQAPKLLFHYYDKDFNNEADTPDNFQSRRPNTSFCFLDIRSPGLGDTAMYLCATSRDSLSAQGGGYTFGSGTRLTVV.